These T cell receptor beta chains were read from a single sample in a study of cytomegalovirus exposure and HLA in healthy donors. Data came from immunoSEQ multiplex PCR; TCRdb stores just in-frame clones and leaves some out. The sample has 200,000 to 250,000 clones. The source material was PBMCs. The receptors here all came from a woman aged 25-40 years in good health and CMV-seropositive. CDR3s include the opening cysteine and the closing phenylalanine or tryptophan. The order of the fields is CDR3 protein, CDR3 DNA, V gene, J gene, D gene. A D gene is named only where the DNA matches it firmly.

CDR3aa: CASSLAGANVLTF
CDR3nt: TGCGCCAGCAGCCTGGCCGGGGCCAACGTCCTGACTTTC
v_gene: TRBV4-3
j_gene: TRBJ2-6
d_gene: .

CDR3aa: CATFSLVDASTDTQYF
CDR3nt: TGTGCCACCTTTTCTCTAGTCGACGCTAGCACAGATACGCAGTATTTT
v_gene: TRBV7-8
j_gene: TRBJ2-3
d_gene: .

CDR3aa: CAWRNKGRQGPGNTIYF
CDR3nt: TGTGCCTGGAGAAATAAAGGCCGACAGGGACCTGGAAACACCATATATTTT
v_gene: TRBV30
j_gene: TRBJ1-3
d_gene: TRBD1

CDR3aa: CATSTRRAGGAETQYF
CDR3nt: TGTGCCACCAGCACCCGGCGAGCGGGGGGGGCAGAGACCCAGTACTTC
v_gene: TRBV15
j_gene: TRBJ2-5
d_gene: TRBD2

CDR3aa: CASSRRQGTGDEQFF
CDR3nt: TGTGCCAGTAGCCGACGACAGGGGACGGGCGATGAGCAGTTCTTC
v_gene: TRBV19
j_gene: TRBJ2-1
d_gene: TRBD1

CDR3aa: CASSPGQLDSPLHF
CDR3nt: TGCGCCAGCAGCCCCGGACAGCTCGATTCACCCCTCCACTTT
v_gene: TRBV5-1
j_gene: TRBJ1-6
d_gene: .

CDR3aa: CASSPPGGYEQYF
CDR3nt: TGTGCCAGCAGTCCCCCCGGGGGCTACGAGCAGTACTTC
v_gene: TRBV6-5
j_gene: TRBJ2-7
d_gene: .

CDR3aa: CASSTGTGPSSYEQYF
CDR3nt: TGCGCCAGCAGCACCGGGACAGGACCCAGCTCCTACGAGCAGTACTTC
v_gene: TRBV5-1
j_gene: TRBJ2-7
d_gene: TRBD1

CDR3aa: CASSLGGDMNTEAFF
CDR3nt: TGTGCCAGCAGTTTGGGAGGGGACATGAACACTGAAGCTTTCTTT
v_gene: TRBV27
j_gene: TRBJ1-1
d_gene: .

CDR3aa: CASRPLAATYEQYF
CDR3nt: TGCGCCAGCAGACCCCTAGCGGCAACCTACGAGCAGTACTTC
v_gene: TRBV5-1
j_gene: TRBJ2-7
d_gene: TRBD2

CDR3aa: CASSLDRGADSPLHF
CDR3nt: TGCGCCAGCAGCTTGGACAGGGGCGCAGATTCACCCCTCCACTTT
v_gene: TRBV5-1
j_gene: TRBJ1-6
d_gene: TRBD1

CDR3aa: CASSPDSFTKNIQYF
CDR3nt: TGCGCCAGCAGCCCAGACAGTTTCACAAAAAACATTCAGTACTTC
v_gene: TRBV5-1
j_gene: TRBJ2-4
d_gene: .

CDR3aa: CALMGGLASGELFF
CDR3nt: TGTGCCTTGATGGGGGGACTAGCCTCCGGGGAGCTGTTTTTT
v_gene: TRBV30
j_gene: TRBJ2-2
d_gene: TRBD2

CDR3aa: CASRLPGSNEKLFF
CDR3nt: TGCGCCAGCAGATTGCCAGGGTCGAATGAAAAACTGTTTTTT
v_gene: TRBV4-1
j_gene: TRBJ1-4
d_gene: .

CDR3aa: CASSFSSGANVLTF
CDR3nt: TGTGCCAGCAGCTTTAGCTCTGGGGCCAACGTCCTGACTTTC
v_gene: TRBV7-9
j_gene: TRBJ2-6
d_gene: .

CDR3aa: CSVEGAGWETQYF
CDR3nt: TGCAGCGTTGAAGGGGCAGGGTGGGAGACCCAGTACTTC
v_gene: TRBV29-1
j_gene: TRBJ2-5
d_gene: .

CDR3aa: CASSISWGGRLYHYEQYF
CDR3nt: TGTGCCAGTAGTATATCGTGGGGGGGTCGGCTCTACCACTACGAGCAGTACTTC
v_gene: TRBV19
j_gene: TRBJ2-7
d_gene: TRBD2

CDR3aa: CASSPYRDQTEAFF
CDR3nt: TGTGCCAGCAGTCCCTACAGGGATCAAACTGAAGCTTTCTTT
v_gene: TRBV6-5
j_gene: TRBJ1-1
d_gene: .

CDR3aa: CATEQGDEQFF
CDR3nt: TGTGCCACCGAACAGGGTGATGAGCAGTTCTTC
v_gene: TRBV7-9
j_gene: TRBJ2-1
d_gene: .

CDR3aa: CASSKGPGSPLHF
CDR3nt: TGTGCCAGCAGCAAAGGCCCCGGGTCACCCCTCCACTTT
v_gene: TRBV5-4
j_gene: TRBJ1-6
d_gene: .

CDR3aa: CASRRDSVTDTQYF
CDR3nt: TGTGCCAGCAGAAGGGACTCAGTCACAGATACGCAGTATTTT
v_gene: TRBV6-5
j_gene: TRBJ2-3
d_gene: .

CDR3aa: CASSQSVWNRARGGYTF
CDR3nt: TGTGCCAGCAGCCAATCTGTATGGAACAGGGCAAGGGGTGGCTACACCTTC
v_gene: TRBV7-2
j_gene: TRBJ1-2
d_gene: .

CDR3aa: CASSLHEAYTDTQYF
CDR3nt: TGTGCCAGTAGCCTACATGAGGCCTACACAGATACGCAGTATTTT
v_gene: TRBV19
j_gene: TRBJ2-3
d_gene: .

CDR3aa: CASSEALRGNTIYF
CDR3nt: TGTGCCAGCAGTGAAGCGCTTCGGGGAAACACCATATATTTT
v_gene: TRBV6-1
j_gene: TRBJ1-3
d_gene: .

CDR3aa: CATSTRGEQYF
CDR3nt: TGTGCCACCAGCACTCGGGGCGAGCAGTACTTC
v_gene: TRBV15
j_gene: TRBJ2-7
d_gene: .

CDR3aa: CASSDPAGETQYF
CDR3nt: TGTGCCAGCAGCGATCCGGCCGGGGAGACCCAGTACTTC
v_gene: TRBV16
j_gene: TRBJ2-5
d_gene: .

CDR3aa: CASSLVVSEPSYEQYF
CDR3nt: TGTGCCAGCAGCTTAGTAGTTAGCGAACCCTCCTACGAGCAGTACTTC
v_gene: TRBV7-2
j_gene: TRBJ2-7
d_gene: .

CDR3aa: CASSPHRDRVSPLHF
CDR3nt: TGTGCCAGTAGTCCCCACCGGGACAGGGTTTCACCCCTCCACTTT
v_gene: TRBV19
j_gene: TRBJ1-6
d_gene: TRBD1

CDR3aa: CAWSVLSGTRTDTQYF
CDR3nt: TGTGCCTGGAGTGTCCTTAGCGGGACCCGCACAGATACGCAGTATTTT
v_gene: TRBV30
j_gene: TRBJ2-3
d_gene: TRBD2

CDR3aa: CAWSRDSGNTEAFF
CDR3nt: TGTGCCTGGAGCCGGGACAGTGGGAACACTGAAGCTTTCTTT
v_gene: TRBV30
j_gene: TRBJ1-1
d_gene: TRBD1

CDR3aa: CASSSYTDTQYF
CDR3nt: TGTGCCAGTAGTAGCTATACAGATACGCAGTATTTT
v_gene: TRBV19
j_gene: TRBJ2-3
d_gene: .

CDR3aa: CASSYSGRVPYEQYF
CDR3nt: TGTGCCAGCAGTTACAGCGGGAGGGTCCCCTACGAGCAGTACTTC
v_gene: TRBV6-5
j_gene: TRBJ2-7
d_gene: TRBD2

CDR3aa: CASSVGASGVTDTQYF
CDR3nt: TGTGCCAGCAGCGTTGGGGCTAGCGGGGTTACAGATACGCAGTATTTT
v_gene: TRBV9
j_gene: TRBJ2-3
d_gene: TRBD2

CDR3aa: CASSPSGSKELFF
CDR3nt: TGTGCCAGCTCACCTAGCGGGAGCAAGGAGCTGTTTTTT
v_gene: TRBV18
j_gene: TRBJ2-2
d_gene: TRBD2

CDR3aa: CASQLAGEGYEQYF
CDR3nt: TGTGCCAGCCAACTAGCAGGTGAGGGCTACGAGCAGTACTTC
v_gene: TRBV9
j_gene: TRBJ2-7
d_gene: .

CDR3aa: CASSLALDSITGLSYEQYF
CDR3nt: TGCGCCAGCAGCTTGGCCTTGGACAGCATAACCGGGCTCTCCTACGAGCAGTACTTC
v_gene: TRBV5-1
j_gene: TRBJ2-7
d_gene: .

CDR3aa: CASSSGLAGVYEQYF
CDR3nt: TGCGCCAGCAGTTCGGGACTAGCGGGAGTCTACGAGCAGTACTTC
v_gene: TRBV27
j_gene: TRBJ2-7
d_gene: TRBD2

CDR3aa: CASKTSSNQPQHF
CDR3nt: TGTGCCAGCAAGACTTCTAGCAATCAGCCCCAGCATTTT
v_gene: TRBV28
j_gene: TRBJ1-5
d_gene: .

CDR3aa: CASSPGFAGTDTQYF
CDR3nt: TGTGCCAGCAGCCCCGGATTTGCGGGTACAGATACGCAGTATTTT
v_gene: TRBV28
j_gene: TRBJ2-3
d_gene: .

CDR3aa: CAWEVERTEAFF
CDR3nt: TGTGCCTGGGAGGTAGAAAGGACTGAAGCTTTCTTT
v_gene: TRBV30
j_gene: TRBJ1-1
d_gene: .

CDR3aa: CASTPTATGGYEQYF
CDR3nt: TGCGCCAGCACCCCGACGGCGACAGGGGGCTACGAGCAGTACTTC
v_gene: TRBV4-1
j_gene: TRBJ2-7
d_gene: TRBD1

CDR3aa: CASSSREAGASNEQFF
CDR3nt: TGTGCCAGCAGCTCTCGCGAAGCGGGAGCGTCCAATGAGCAGTTCTTC
v_gene: TRBV7-9
j_gene: TRBJ2-1
d_gene: TRBD2

CDR3aa: CASRPGSYEQYF
CDR3nt: TGTGCCAGCAGACCGGGGAGCTACGAGCAGTACTTC
v_gene: TRBV28
j_gene: TRBJ2-7
d_gene: .

CDR3aa: CASTPAGTGTNYGYTF
CDR3nt: TGTGCCAGCACCCCGGCGGGGACAGGGACCAACTATGGCTACACCTTC
v_gene: TRBV7-2
j_gene: TRBJ1-2
d_gene: TRBD1

CDR3aa: CATSRGLAGIYQETQYF
CDR3nt: TGTGCCACCAGCAGAGGGCTAGCGGGGATTTACCAAGAGACCCAGTACTTC
v_gene: TRBV15
j_gene: TRBJ2-5
d_gene: TRBD2